The present TCR beta chain was sequenced within a study of CD8 T cells in ankylosing spondylitis. Using its own MiXCR run on the 5' RACE reads, TCRdb lists one record per CDR3 protein. Of about 140,000 distinct CDR3 sequences detected, about 6.7% appear once; the ten largest clones hold roughly 12%. Germline V gene lookup returns CDR1 SQVTM and CDR2 ANQGSEA. This CDR3 region has 13 residues. V dropped 5 bases and J dropped 4 bases, with 13 bases sitting between them. This clonotype was observed many times. The chain uses TRBV29-1 and TRBJ2-3, with D possibly being TRBD1 (5 bases). The receptor's source is a female donor with ankylosing spondylitis or in good health (not recorded which). The specimen was blood, either unsorted or a sorted T cell fraction (not recorded which). The DNA for the CDR3 is TGCAGCGTTAGAGTCAGGGCGGCAGATACGCAGTATTTT. Encoded protein: CSVRVRAADTQYF.